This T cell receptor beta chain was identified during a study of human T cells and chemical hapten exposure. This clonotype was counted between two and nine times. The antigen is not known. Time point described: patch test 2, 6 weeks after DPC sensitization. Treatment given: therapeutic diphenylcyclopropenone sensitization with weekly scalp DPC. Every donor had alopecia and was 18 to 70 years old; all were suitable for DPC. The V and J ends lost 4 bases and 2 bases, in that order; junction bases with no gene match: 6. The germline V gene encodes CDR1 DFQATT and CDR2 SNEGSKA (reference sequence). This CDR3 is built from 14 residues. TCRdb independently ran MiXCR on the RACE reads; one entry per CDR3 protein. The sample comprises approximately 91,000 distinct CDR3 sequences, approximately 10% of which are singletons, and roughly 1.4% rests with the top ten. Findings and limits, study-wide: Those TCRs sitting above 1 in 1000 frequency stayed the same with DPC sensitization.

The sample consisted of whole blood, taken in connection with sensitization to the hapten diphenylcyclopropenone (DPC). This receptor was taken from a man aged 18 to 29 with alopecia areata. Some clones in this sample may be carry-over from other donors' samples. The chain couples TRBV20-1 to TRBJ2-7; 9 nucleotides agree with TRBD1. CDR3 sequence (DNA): TGCAGTGCTATATCCGGGACAGGGACCTACGAGCAGTACTTC. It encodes CSAISGTGTYEQYF.